This TCR beta chain emerged from a study of cytomegalovirus exposure and HLA in healthy donors. General study points: The study had only CMV serostatus as immune exposure information. The study put some 150 TCR beta chains on its list as cytomegalovirus-associated. Common viral pathogens (according to a later analysis) appeared linked to several of the most significant clusters. Association of a missense DCLRE1C variant with TCR beta V- and J-gene trimming was reported in a later analysis.

PCR used 60 Vbeta primers and 13 Jbeta primers. Repertoires were generated with immunoSEQ multiplex PCR, while TCRdb's copy carries only in-frame clones and drops some. The table for this sample gives 74,000 or so clones. Germline CDR1 is MGHDK and CDR2 is SYGVNS. The CDR3 has 15 amino acids. V dropped 5 bases and J dropped 6; count of bases not matched to a gene: 12. A remark on this clone: Its antigen is undetermined.

This chain links TRBV25-1 with TRBJ2-7, with TRBD1 identical over 8 bases. The sequencing sample was made of PBMCs. The receptor's source is a woman in her sixties or seventies in good health and CMV-seronegative. The CDR3 sequence is CASSSPTPDRGEQYF. The CDR3 bases are TGTGCCAGCAGTTCCCCAACCCCTGACAGGGGCGAGCAGTACTTC.